This T cell receptor (beta chain) stems from a study of tumor and adjacent non-tumor tissue in lung cancer. TCRbeta libraries were built with three rounds of nested PCR, modified from ARM-PCR. TCRdb fed the multiplex PCR reads into MiXCR, producing one record per CDR3 protein. The sample lists about 120,000 distinct CDR3 sequences; 66% were seen once. Concerning this clonotype itself: At one of its ends the junction is not consistent with the germline gene, which may arise from a read error.

Germline V lookup: CDR1 SGHAT, CDR2 FQNNGV. This CDR3 contains 16 residues. This sample's RNA came from whole unsorted tissue. Chemotherapy-naive patients with new lung cancer underwent thoracic surgery in China, August–November 2014. The sequence was collected from a man aged 25-40 years with non-small cell lung cancer. Specimen: lung tumor tissue. V and J are TRBV11-2 and TRBJ2-1, with a tentative D call TRBD2 (5 bases). CDR3 DNA sequence: TGTGCCAGCAGCTCCCGGGAAAGGAGCTCTTACAATGACCAGTTCTTC. This encodes CASSSRERSSYNDQFF.